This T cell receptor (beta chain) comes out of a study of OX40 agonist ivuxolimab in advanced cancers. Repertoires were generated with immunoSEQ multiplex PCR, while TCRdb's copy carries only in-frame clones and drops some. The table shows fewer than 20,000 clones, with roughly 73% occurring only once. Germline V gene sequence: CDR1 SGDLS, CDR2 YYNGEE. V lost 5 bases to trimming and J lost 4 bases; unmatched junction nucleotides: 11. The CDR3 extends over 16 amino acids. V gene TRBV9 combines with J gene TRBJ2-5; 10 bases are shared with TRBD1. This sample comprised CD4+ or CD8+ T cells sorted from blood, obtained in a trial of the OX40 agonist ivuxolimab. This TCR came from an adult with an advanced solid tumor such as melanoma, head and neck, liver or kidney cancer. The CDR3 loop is CASSQDRTGGGETQYF. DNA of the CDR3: TGTGCCAGCAGTCAAGACCGGACAGGGGGGGGAGAGACCCAGTACTTC.